These 5 T cell receptor beta chains were all obtained from the same sample, sequenced in a study of blood T cells in healthy people across ages. Sample-barcoded 5' priming and a J-beta primer mix drove a second PCR of roughly 7 to 11 cycles. MiXCR was run by TCRdb on the 5' RACE reads, yielding one entry per CDR3 protein. The sample lists hundreds of thousands of distinct CDR3 sequences, about 56% occurring once. The source material was blood. The source is a man aged 35-49 years in good health.

This clonotype has only a few counts. This chain connects TRBV5-1 to TRBJ2-7; D ambiguous. The germline V gene has CDR1 SGHRS and CDR2 YFSETQ. CDR3 length: 13 residues. V dropped 5 bases and J dropped 4 bases, with 13 bases sitting between them. The CDR3 spells CASRFEAGYEQYF. The CDR3 DNA reads TGCGCCAGCAGGTTTGAGGCAGGATACGAGCAGTACTTC.

The chain's CDR3 is CASSLGTAEFF. The CDR3 DNA reads as TGTGCCAGCAGCCTAGGGACAGCTGAGTTCTTC. V and J are TRBV6-5 and TRBJ2-1; 7 bases map to TRBD1. J gave up 14 bases and V 6 bases, and 7 bases lay outside the gene matches. CDR3 length: 11 amino acids. The germline V gene has CDR1 MNHEY and CDR2 SVGAGI.

This clonotype was detected only a few times. The genes are TRBV20-1 and TRBJ1-5, with D possibly matching TRBD1 (6 bases). This CDR3 contains 15 residues. The V gene lost 3 bases and the J gene lost 0 bases, with 12 bases spanning the gap. Germline V gene lookup returns CDR1 DFQATT and CDR2 SNEGSKA (reference sequence). This CDR3 is CSASGPGDSNQPQHF. Written as DNA, the CDR3 is TGCAGTGCTAGCGGGCCAGGGGATAGCAATCAGCCCCAGCATTTT.

V usage is TRBV20-1 and J usage is TRBJ2-7; 11 nucleotides match TRBD2. Looked up from germline, CDR1 is DFQATT and CDR2 is SNEGSKA (reference sequence). Trimming at V came to 7 bases and at J to 7 bases, leaving 9 bases not matched to a gene. The CDR3 contains 13 residues. As DNA, the CDR3 is TGCAGTGTCAGTAGCGGGGGGGCAGGAGAGCAGTACTTC. This gives the protein CSVSSGGAGEQYF.

The rearrangement uses TRBV10-3 and TRBJ2-5; 10 bases are shared with TRBD2. The J call may be incorrect, as the DNA end agrees better with TRBJ2-7. The CDR3 runs 16 residues. From germline, CDR1 is ENHRY and CDR2 SYGVKD. CDR3 sequence (DNA): TGTGCCATCGCCCCTAGCGGGAGTAAGGTTTCTAGCGAGCAGTACTTC. Protein: CAIAPSGSKVSSEQYF.